These T cell receptor beta chains were read from a single sample in a study of Ad26.COV2.S vaccination and SARS-CoV-2 variants. TCRdb's table, derived via immunoSEQ multiplex PCR, lists solely in-frame clones and lacks some. Of about 420,000 clones listed, approximately 87% are singletons. The sample here was peripheral blood, taken in a trial of Ad26.COV2.S vaccine versus placebo. These receptors all stem from a person aged 18 to 65 who received the Ad26.COV2.S COVID-19 vaccine or a placebo. Both conserved end residues are part of each CDR3. D genes are given only for firm matches. The size field is filled for only some rows; it gives once, few, many or a size class.

d_gene: NA; abundance: NA; v_gene: TRBV7-2; j_gene: TRBJ1-5; CDR3nt: TGTGCCAGCAGCTTCGATAGCAATCAGCCCCAGCATTTT; CDR3aa: CASSFDSNQPQHF
d_gene: TRBD1; abundance: NA; v_gene: TRBV2; j_gene: TRBJ2-3; CDR3nt: TGTGCCAGCCCCACGGGACAGGGCTTGACAGATACGCAGTATTTT; CDR3aa: CASPTGQGLTDTQYF
d_gene: TRBD1; abundance: NA; v_gene: TRBV3-1/TRBV3-2; j_gene: TRBJ1-1; CDR3nt: TGTGCCAGCAGCCAAGAAGGGACAGGGTTCAAAGCTTTCTTT; CDR3aa: CASSQEGTGFKAFF
d_gene: NA; abundance: NA; v_gene: TRBV7-2; j_gene: TRBJ1-2; CDR3nt: TGTGCCAGCAGCTTTCAGGCGGGAGACTATGGCTACACCTTC; CDR3aa: CASSFQAGDYGYTF
d_gene: NA; abundance: NA; v_gene: TRBV6-2/TRBV6-3; j_gene: TRBJ2-7; CDR3nt: TGTGCCAGCAGTCGAAGCGTGCAGCAGTACTTC; CDR3aa: CASSRSVQQYF
d_gene: TRBD2; abundance: few; v_gene: TRBV5-8; j_gene: TRBJ2-4; CDR3nt: TGTGCCAGCAGCGAGGTTCTAGCGGGGATAAACATTCAGTACTTC; CDR3aa: CASSEVLAGINIQYF
d_gene: NA; abundance: NA; v_gene: TRBV5-1; j_gene: TRBJ1-6; CDR3nt: TGCGCCAGCAGCGCGGACAGTTCGGGGAATTCACCCCTCCACTTT; CDR3aa: CASSADSSGNSPLHF
d_gene: TRBD1; abundance: NA; v_gene: TRBV13; j_gene: TRBJ1-2; CDR3nt: TGTGCCAGCAGCACACAGGGGGCGCGGAACTATGGCTACACCTTC; CDR3aa: CASSTQGARNYGYTF
d_gene: NA; abundance: NA; v_gene: TRBV4-1; j_gene: TRBJ1-4; CDR3nt: TGCGCCAGCAGCCAAGGTTTCGGGGGGGAAGGTGAAAAACTGTTTTTT; CDR3aa: CASSQGFGGEGEKLFF
d_gene: NA; abundance: once; v_gene: TRBV5-5; j_gene: TRBJ1-4; CDR3nt: TGTGCCAGCAGCTTGGACGAAAAACTGTTTTTT; CDR3aa: CASSLDEKLFF
d_gene: NA; abundance: few; v_gene: TRBV21-1; j_gene: TRBJ2-7; CDR3nt: TGTGCCAGCAGCAAAGTTTTCGGGACACCTCCCTACGAGCAGTACTTC; CDR3aa: CASSKVFGTPPYEQYF
d_gene: TRBD1; abundance: NA; v_gene: TRBV27; j_gene: TRBJ2-3; CDR3nt: TGTGCCAGCAGAAGACAGGGCCGACCACTCACAGATACGCAGTATTTT; CDR3aa: CASRRQGRPLTDTQYF
d_gene: TRBD2; abundance: NA; v_gene: TRBV15; j_gene: TRBJ2-1; CDR3nt: TGTGCCACCAGCAGAAACCGCGGGACTAGCGGCTACAATGAGCAGTTCTTC; CDR3aa: CATSRNRGTSGYNEQFF
d_gene: NA; abundance: NA; v_gene: TRBV28; j_gene: TRBJ1-5; CDR3nt: TGTGCCAGCAGTTTATCGCTTGGAAATCAGCCCCAGCATTTT; CDR3aa: CASSLSLGNQPQHF
d_gene: NA; abundance: few; v_gene: TRBV30; j_gene: TRBJ2-2; CDR3nt: TGTGCCTGGAGTGCGGATCTCACCGGGGAGCTGTTTTTT; CDR3aa: CAWSADLTGELFF
d_gene: NA; abundance: NA; v_gene: TRBV5-1; j_gene: TRBJ2-5; CDR3nt: TGCGCCAGCAGCTTAGGGGTTGTCGAGACCCAGTACTTC; CDR3aa: CASSLGVVETQYF
d_gene: NA; abundance: NA; v_gene: TRBV2; j_gene: TRBJ2-7; CDR3nt: TGTGCCAGCAGTGAAGCGGAAGGGTTCGAGCAGTACTTC; CDR3aa: CASSEAEGFEQYF
d_gene: TRBD1; abundance: NA; v_gene: TRBV30; j_gene: TRBJ1-2; CDR3nt: TGTGCCTGGAGTGTAGTTGGACAGGCCTTATATGGCTACACCTTC; CDR3aa: CAWSVVGQALYGYTF
d_gene: NA; abundance: NA; v_gene: TRBV21-1; j_gene: TRBJ1-4; CDR3nt: TGTGCCAGCAGCAAAAAAGTTCCGGACAGGGTCTGGGAAAAACTGTTTTTT; CDR3aa: CASSKKVPDRVWEKLFF
d_gene: NA; abundance: NA; v_gene: TRBV28; j_gene: TRBJ1-2; CDR3nt: TGTGCCAGCAGCCCGGGTGACAGGCGATATCCCCCTAATGGCTACACCTTC; CDR3aa: CASSPGDRRYPPNGYTF
d_gene: TRBD1; abundance: NA; v_gene: TRBV10-3; j_gene: TRBJ1-4; CDR3nt: TGTGCCATCAGATCCACAGGGGGAGGTGATGAAAAACTGTTTTTT; CDR3aa: CAIRSTGGGDEKLFF
d_gene: NA; abundance: NA; v_gene: TRBV5-5; j_gene: TRBJ2-3; CDR3nt: TGTGCCAGCAGCCCAGGCGGGGGAGGGGGAACAGATACGCAGTATTTT; CDR3aa: CASSPGGGGGTDTQYF
d_gene: NA; abundance: NA; v_gene: TRBV6-1; j_gene: TRBJ1-5; CDR3nt: TGTGCCAGCAGTGACAACAGGGCATATCAGCCCCAGCATTTT; CDR3aa: CASSDNRAYQPQHF
d_gene: NA; abundance: NA; v_gene: TRBV30; j_gene: TRBJ2-7; CDR3nt: TGTGCCAGAGGGGGCTCCTACGAGCAGTACTTC; CDR3aa: CARGGSYEQYF
d_gene: NA; abundance: NA; v_gene: TRBV4-1; j_gene: TRBJ1-1; CDR3nt: TGCGCCAGCAGCAGTACCCCCCCGGGTTTTTCCACTGAAGCTTTCTTT; CDR3aa: CASSSTPPGFSTEAFF
d_gene: NA; abundance: once; v_gene: TRBV27; j_gene: TRBJ2-7; CDR3nt: TGTGCCAGCAGTTTCAATCTAGATCCGGGCTACGAGCAGTACTTC; CDR3aa: CASSFNLDPGYEQYF
d_gene: NA; abundance: once; v_gene: TRBV6-5; j_gene: TRBJ2-7; CDR3nt: TGTGCCAGCACTTCGGGGGCTCCCTACGAGCAGTACTTC; CDR3aa: CASTSGAPYEQYF
d_gene: TRBD1; abundance: NA; v_gene: TRBV4-1; j_gene: TRBJ1-4; CDR3nt: TGCGCCAGCAGCCCGTGGACAGGGGGGGAAAAACTGTTTTTT; CDR3aa: CASSPWTGGEKLFF
d_gene: NA; abundance: NA; v_gene: TRBV2; j_gene: TRBJ1-1; CDR3nt: TGTGCCAGCAGTTTGCAGGTGAACACTGAAGCTTTCTTT; CDR3aa: CASSLQVNTEAFF
d_gene: TRBD1; abundance: NA; v_gene: TRBV6-5; j_gene: TRBJ2-2; CDR3nt: TGTGCCAGCAGGTCAGGGGGCACCGGGGAGCTGTTTTTT; CDR3aa: CASRSGGTGELFF
d_gene: TRBD1; abundance: NA; v_gene: TRBV30; j_gene: TRBJ2-5; CDR3nt: TGTGCCTTCCGGGACAGGGAGGCCCAGTACTTC; CDR3aa: CAFRDREAQYF
d_gene: NA; abundance: NA; v_gene: TRBV6-2/TRBV6-3; j_gene: TRBJ2-3; CDR3nt: TGTGCCAGCAGTTACTCGACAGTGGCGGGGGCGGATACGCAGTATTTT; CDR3aa: CASSYSTVAGADTQYF
d_gene: NA; abundance: NA; v_gene: TRBV27; j_gene: TRBJ1-5; CDR3nt: TGTGCCAGCAGTTTGGGTAGCGGTCAGCCCCAGCATTTT; CDR3aa: CASSLGSGQPQHF
d_gene: NA; abundance: NA; v_gene: TRBV4-3; j_gene: TRBJ1-5; CDR3nt: TGCGCCAGCAGCCAAGAGGTTAGGCAGCCCCAGCATTTT; CDR3aa: CASSQEVRQPQHF
d_gene: NA; abundance: NA; v_gene: TRBV28; j_gene: TRBJ1-2; CDR3nt: TGTGCCAGCAGCCACAAGACAGTTAACTATGGCTACACCTTC; CDR3aa: CASSHKTVNYGYTF
d_gene: TRBD1; abundance: NA; v_gene: TRBV7-2; j_gene: TRBJ1-2; CDR3nt: TGTGCCAGCAGGTACGGACAGGGTGGCTATGGCTACACCTTC; CDR3aa: CASRYGQGGYGYTF
d_gene: TRBD2; abundance: NA; v_gene: TRBV9; j_gene: TRBJ2-6; CDR3nt: TGTGCCAGCAGCGTACAATCTAGCGGGGGCTCTGGGGCCAACGTCCTGACTTTC; CDR3aa: CASSVQSSGGSGANVLTF
d_gene: NA; abundance: NA; v_gene: TRBV7-3; j_gene: TRBJ2-2; CDR3nt: TGTGCCAGCAGCCTAGGGGTAGGGAACACCGGGGAGCTGTTTTTT; CDR3aa: CASSLGVGNTGELFF
d_gene: TRBD1; abundance: NA; v_gene: TRBV10-3; j_gene: TRBJ2-2; CDR3nt: TGTGCCATCAGTGGGGGACAGGGGGCCGGGGAGCTGTTTTTT; CDR3aa: CAISGGQGAGELFF